A single sample gave rise to the 17 T cell receptor beta chains below, sequenced in a study of blood T cell repertoires in COVID-19. TCRdb keeps only in-frame clones here, not all; method: immunoSEQ multiplex PCR. The sample lists about 200,000 clones, 89% occurring once. Sequencing was performed on PBMCs or T cells enriched from blood (not recorded which). These TCRs come from a young woman who had recovered from COVID-19.

The genes are TRBV28 and TRBJ1-4; tentatively, D is TRBD1 (6 bases). The V gene's germline CDR1 is MDHEN and CDR2 SYDVKM. The CDR3 sequence is 17 residues long. V was shortened by 3 bases and J by 3 bases, with 17 bases between the two germline ends. The CDR3 bases are TGTGCCAGCAGTTTCGGCCAAGGTGGGGGCTCTAATGAAAAACTGTTTTTT. Encoded protein: CASSFGQGGGSNEKLFF.

The V call is TRBV4-1, the J call TRBJ1-6; 11 nucleotides line up with TRBD1. The CDR3 is made up of 14 amino acids. Per germline, CDR1 MGHRA and CDR2 YSYEKL. Trimming took 5 bases from V and 10 from J; bases not matched to a gene: 4. The CDR3 bases are TGCGCCAGCAGCACAGGGACAGGGGGATCACCCCTCCACTTT. This codes for CASSTGTGGSPLHF.

V and J are TRBV5-6 and TRBJ2-7; D ambiguous. Between the trimmed V and J ends, which lost 4 bases and 6 bases, there was a span of 8 bases. Germline loops: CDR1 SGHDT, CDR2 YYEEEE. This CDR3 is 11 amino acids long. CDR3 sequence reads: CASSVGSEQYF. The CDR3 DNA is TGTGCCAGCAGCGTCGGTTCCGAGCAGTACTTC. The entire variable domain, with the rest obtained from reference TRBV5-6 and TRBJ2-7, is as follows: DAGVTQSPTHLIKTRGQQVTLRCSPKSGHDTVSWYQQALGQGPQFIFQYYEEEERQRGNFPDRFSGHQFPNYSSELNVNALLLGDSALYLCASSVGSEQYFGPGTRLTVT.

The chain combines TRBV4-1 with TRBJ2-1, with 10 bases matching TRBD1. The CDR3 totals 17 residues. Germline V gives CDR1 MGHRA, CDR2 YSYEKL. The trim removed 0 bases at V and 3 bases at J, leaving 5 bases unmatched. CDR3: CASSQDPGTGVYNEQFF. CDR3 nucleotide sequence: TGCGCCAGCAGCCAAGATCCAGGGACAGGGGTCTACAATGAGCAGTTCTTC.

V usage is TRBV11-3 and J usage is TRBJ1-1, with 7 bases lining up with TRBD1. The germline V gene has CDR1 SGHNT and CDR2 YENEEA. J gave up 4 bases and V 5 bases, and 4 bases lay outside the gene matches. The CDR3 extends over 13 amino acids. The CDR3 spells CASSRTGATEAFF. The DNA of the CDR3 is TGTGCCAGCAGCCGCACAGGGGCCACTGAAGCTTTCTTT.

This clone was observed once. The J gene is TRBJ1-2, the V gene TRBV28, with D tentatively TRBD1 (5 bases). The CDR3 sequence is 15 residues long. The germline gives CDR1 MDHEN, CDR2 SYDVKM. V lost 1 base to trimming and J lost 7 bases, with 16 bases between them. CDR3 bases: TGTGCCAGCAGTTTATTTGCCAGGGAGGTTGGTGGCTACACCTTC. Its translation: CASSLFAREVGGYTF.

The chain couples TRBV10-3 to TRBJ2-5; D perhaps matches TRBD2 (5 bases). Germline loops: CDR1 ENHRY, CDR2 SYGVKD. CDR3 length: 18 residues. The V end was cut by 3 bases, the J end by 0 bases, with 20 bases between. CDR3 sequence reads: CAISEGESAGPYQETQYF. The CDR3 DNA is TGTGCCATCAGTGAAGGAGAGAGCGCGGGCCCGTACCAAGAGACCCAGTACTTC.

This chain joins TRBV11-2 and TRBJ1-1; no clear D. Looked up from germline, CDR1 is SGHAT and CDR2 is FQNNGV. The CDR3 has 15 amino acids. V shed 1 base and J shed 0 bases, with 9 bases lying between them. CDR3 in DNA: TGTGCCAGCAGCTTAGTGCGGAGTATGAACACTGAAGCTTTCTTT. Protein product: CASSLVRSMNTEAFF.

This chain uses TRBV13 with TRBJ2-7, with D possibly being TRBD1 (5 bases). Germline lookup yields CDR1 PRHDT and CDR2 FYEKMQ (reference sequence). The CDR3 covers 18 residues. V was pared by 6 bases and J by 2 bases, with 26 bases between. CDR3 sequence reads: CASSSYDRLGRGPYEQYF. The CDR3 coding sequence is TGTGCCAGCAGTTCATATGACCGTCTGGGGCGAGGACCCTACGAGCAGTACTTC.

The gene calls are TRBV19 and TRBJ1-5, with TRBD1 matching 7 bases. The CDR3 has 16 amino acids. Trimming removed 9 bases from V and 5 bases from J; junction bases left unmatched: 16. The germline CDR1 and CDR2 sequences are LNHDA and SQIVND (reference sequence). The CDR3 coding sequence is TGTGCCAGCCTATCCCGACCGCGACAGGGCTATCAGCCCCAGCATTTT. Its protein product is CASLSRPRQGYQPQHF.

The chain combines TRBV7-2 with TRBJ1-5, with D unclear. V was cut by 2 bases and J by 0 bases, with 8 bases left in between. In germline, CDR1 is SGHTA, CDR2 FQGNSA. This CDR3 is built from 15 residues. The CDR3 nucleotides are TGTGCCAGCAGCTTAAGCAGGCATAGCAATCAGCCCCAGCATTTT. Its protein is CASSLSRHSNQPQHF.

V is TRBV5-4 and J is TRBJ2-7; 9 nucleotides match TRBD1. Germline V gene data show CDR1 as SGHNT and CDR2 as YYREEE (reference sequence). The CDR3 covers 15 residues. With 4 bases clipped from V and 6 bases from J, the junction kept 11 bases outside the gene matches. The CDR3 sequence is CASSLPGQGIGEQYF. The CDR3 region has the DNA TGTGCCAGCAGCCTTCCGGGACAGGGAATAGGCGAGCAGTACTTC. Using reference TRBV5-4 and TRBJ2-7 for the parts outside the CDR3, the full variable domain is ETGVTQSPTHLIKTRGQQVTLRCSSQSGHNTVSWYQQALGQGPQFIFQYYREEENGRGNFPPRFSGLQFPNYSSELNVNALELDDSALYLCASSLPGQGIGEQYFGPGTRLTVT.

This sequence joins TRBV9 and TRBJ1-3, with TRBD1 matching 8 bases. Germline CDR1 is SGDLS and CDR2 is YYNGEE. V gave up 3 bases and J gave up 1 base; unmatched junction bases: 3. The CDR3 loop spans 15 amino acids. The CDR3 DNA follows: TGTGCCAGCAGCGCGGACAGGGAATCTGGAAACACCATATATTTT. Its translation is CASSADRESGNTIYF.

The rearrangement links TRBV10-3 to TRBJ1-5, with 7 bases that match TRBD1. The V and J ends lost 10 bases and 7 bases, in that order; junction bases with no gene match: 10. Germline V gene lookup returns CDR1 ENHRY and CDR2 SYGVKD. The CDR3 has 13 residues. This chain's CDR3 is CATTQDRDQPQHF. The CDR3 DNA sequence: TGTGCCACCACCCAAGACAGGGACCAGCCCCAGCATTTT.

The CDR3 protein is CASSLGPGRNLNEKLFF. Written as DNA, the CDR3 is TGTGCCAGCAGTTTAGGGCCCGGGAGGAATCTAAATGAAAAACTGTTTTTT. The rearrangement joins TRBV28 to TRBJ1-4, with D hard to call. Germline values: CDR1 MDHEN, CDR2 SYDVKM. Trimming took 2 bases from V and 5 from J, leaving 18 bases between them. CDR3 size: 17 residues.

This chain connects TRBV29-1 to TRBJ2-3, with TRBD1 as a possible D gene (6 bases). Looked up from germline, CDR1 is SQVTM and CDR2 is ANQGSEA. Trimming shortened V by 6 bases and J by 3 bases, and 25 bases separated the two germline ends. The CDR3 extends over 17 amino acids. CDR3 in DNA: TGCAGCGTGGTCCCCCAAAGAACAGGGCGGAGGACAGATACGCAGTATTTT. Translation: CSVVPQRTGRRTDTQYF.

The chain employs TRBV29-1 and TRBJ2-5, with D perhaps TRBD1 (5 bases). V was pared by 1 base and J by 2 bases, with 11 bases between. From germline, CDR1 is SQVTM and CDR2 ANQGSEA. The CDR3 contains 14 residues. The CDR3 DNA sequence: TGCAGCGTTGAAGCGACAGATTATCAAGAGACCCAGTACTTC. Protein product: CSVEATDYQETQYF.